Below are 8 T cell receptor beta chains sequenced from a single sample in a study of shared clonotypes between healthy human individuals. Naive CD8 populations comprised CD45RO-negative cells positively selected for CCR7, excluding terminally differentiated effector memory CD45RA+ cells. The data were produced by immunoSEQ multiplex PCR, yet TCRdb's version contains in-frame clones alone and is incomplete. Of nearly 2 million clones detected, about 95% appear once; the ten largest clones hold roughly 1%. Sequencing was performed on naive CD8+ T cells sorted from blood. Every receptor here comes from a man younger than 30 in good health.

The chain links TRBV7-6 to TRBJ2-7; 8 nucleotides match TRBD1. The germline V gene has CDR1 SGHVS and CDR2 FNYEAQ. The CDR3 is 12 amino acids. With V trimmed by 5 bases and J by 6 bases, 3 bases remained unmatched. CDR3 sequence reads: CASSLTGVEQYF. CDR3 DNA: TGTGCCAGCAGCCTGACAGGGGTCGAGCAGTACTTC.

The rearrangement joins TRBV15 to TRBJ2-5; 11 bases fit TRBD2. V lost 5 bases and J lost 3; bases outside the gene matches: 5. The germline V gene has CDR1 LNHNV and CDR2 YYDKDF (reference sequence). The CDR3 is made up of 15 amino acids. The CDR3 loop is CATSEPGLAEETQYF. DNA of the CDR3: TGTGCCACCAGCGAACCGGGACTAGCGGAAGAGACCCAGTACTTC.

V is TRBV5-6 and J is TRBJ2-1, with 10 positions matching TRBD2. The CDR3 is 15 residues long. Germline V gene data show CDR1 as SGHDT and CDR2 as YYEEEE. The junction had 9 bases not matched to a gene; V was cut back by 3 bases and J by 9 bases. CDR3 loop: CASSYTSGIYGEQFF. For the CDR3, the DNA is TGTGCCAGCAGCTATACTAGCGGGATTTACGGTGAGCAGTTCTTC.

The genes are TRBV5-8 and TRBJ2-7, with D perhaps matching TRBD1 or TRBD2 (6 bases each). The CDR3 length is 15 residues. Looked up from germline, CDR1 is SGHTS and CDR2 is YDEGEE. V was cut by 1 base and J by 3 bases, with 14 bases left in between. The CDR3 here is CASSLRGQGFYEQYF. The CDR3 coding sequence is TGTGCCAGCAGCTTGCGGGGGCAGGGGTTCTACGAGCAGTACTTC. The variable domain in full, with the rest retrieved from reference TRBV5-8 and TRBJ2-7, is EAGVTQSPTHLIKTRGQQATLRCSPISGHTSVYWYQQALGLGLQFLLWYDEGEERNRGNFPPRFSGRQFPNYSSELNVNALELEDSALYLCASSLRGQGFYEQYFGPGTRLTVT.

The rearrangement uses TRBV29-1 and TRBJ1-3; possibly TRBD1 for D (5 bases). Looked up from germline, CDR1 is SQVTM and CDR2 is ANQGSEA. Trimming stripped 3 bases from V and 2 bases from J, with 8 bases between. The CDR3 runs 13 residues. CDR3 bases: TGCAGCGTTGAGGGGACGGCTGGAAACACCATATATTTT. Residues: CSVEGTAGNTIYF.

This sequence joins TRBV7-3 and TRBJ2-5, with 7 positions matching TRBD2. This CDR3 spans 15 amino acids. CDR1 and CDR2 (germline): SGHTA, FQGTGA. Losses at the gene ends were 4 bases for V and 3 bases for J; bases not matched to a gene: 8. The CDR3 DNA is TGTGCCAGCAGCTCGGGAGGACCAGACGAAGAGACCCAGTACTTC. This gives the protein CASSSGGPDEETQYF.

The rearrangement uses TRBV2 and TRBJ2-5; D is possibly TRBD1 (6 bases). The ends were cut back, 4 bases at V and 2 bases at J, with 11 bases in the middle. The CDR3 has 14 amino acids. Germline V gene lookup returns CDR1 SNHLY and CDR2 FYNNEI. This CDR3 reads CASSGGTSQETQYF. DNA for the CDR3: TGTGCCAGCAGTGGGGGGACAAGTCAAGAGACCCAGTACTTC.

The rearrangement uses TRBV2 and TRBJ2-6; the D gene is possibly TRBD2 (6 bases). The ends were cut back, 8 bases at V and 1 base at J, with 18 bases in the middle. Germline loops: CDR1 SNHLY, CDR2 FYNNEI. The CDR3 extends over 17 amino acids. The CDR3 DNA follows: TGTGCCAGCGCCAGACGCGGGACGACTTCTGGGGCCAACGTCCTGACTTTC. This codes for CASARRGTTSGANVLTF.